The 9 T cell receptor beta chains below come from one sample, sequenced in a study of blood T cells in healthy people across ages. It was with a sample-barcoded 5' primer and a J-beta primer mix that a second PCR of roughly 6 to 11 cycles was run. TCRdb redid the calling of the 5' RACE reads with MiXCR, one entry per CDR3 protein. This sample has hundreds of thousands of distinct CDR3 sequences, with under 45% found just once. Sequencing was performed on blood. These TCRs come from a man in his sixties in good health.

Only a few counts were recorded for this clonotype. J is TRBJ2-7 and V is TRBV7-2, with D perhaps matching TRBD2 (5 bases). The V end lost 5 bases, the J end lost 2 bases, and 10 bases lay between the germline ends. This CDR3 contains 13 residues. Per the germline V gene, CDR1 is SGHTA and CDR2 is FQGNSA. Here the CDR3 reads CASSPRRTYEQYF. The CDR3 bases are TGTGCCAGCAGCCCGAGGAGGACCTACGAGCAGTACTTC.

Here the CDR3 reads CASSPRQGGGTDTQYF. The CDR3 region has the DNA TGTGCCAGCAGTCCCCGACAGGGCGGGGGCACAGATACGCAGTATTTT. V usage is TRBV12-3 or TRBV12-4 and J usage is TRBJ2-3, with D possibly TRBD1 on 7 matching bases. The CDR3 is made up of 16 amino acids. Trimming took 5 bases from V and 1 from J, leaving 16 bases between them.

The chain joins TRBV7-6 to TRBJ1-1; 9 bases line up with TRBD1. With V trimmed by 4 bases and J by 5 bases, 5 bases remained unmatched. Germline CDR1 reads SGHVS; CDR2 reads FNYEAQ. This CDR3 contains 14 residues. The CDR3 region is CASSSTGGTTEAFF. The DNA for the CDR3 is TGTGCCAGCAGCTCGACAGGGGGTACGACTGAAGCTTTCTTT.

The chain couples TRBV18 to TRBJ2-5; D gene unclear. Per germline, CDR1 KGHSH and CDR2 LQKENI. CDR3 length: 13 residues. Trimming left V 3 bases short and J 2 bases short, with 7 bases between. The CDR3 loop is CASSPKGQETQYF. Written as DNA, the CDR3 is TGTGCCAGCTCACCGAAAGGGCAAGAGACCCAGTACTTC.

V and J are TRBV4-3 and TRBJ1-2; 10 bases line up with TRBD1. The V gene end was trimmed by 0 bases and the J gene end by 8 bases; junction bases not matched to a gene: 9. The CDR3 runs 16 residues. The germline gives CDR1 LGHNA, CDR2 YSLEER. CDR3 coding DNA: TGCGCCAGCAGCCAAGACTGGGGACAGGGGTTTCGGGGCTACACCTTC. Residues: CASSQDWGQGFRGYTF.

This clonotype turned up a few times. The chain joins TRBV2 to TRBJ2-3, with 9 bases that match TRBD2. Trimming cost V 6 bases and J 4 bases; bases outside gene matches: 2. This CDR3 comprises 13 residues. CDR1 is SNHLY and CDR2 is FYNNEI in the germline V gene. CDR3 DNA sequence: TGTGCCAGCAGGATAGCGGGGGCAGATACGCAGTATTTT. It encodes CASRIAGADTQYF.

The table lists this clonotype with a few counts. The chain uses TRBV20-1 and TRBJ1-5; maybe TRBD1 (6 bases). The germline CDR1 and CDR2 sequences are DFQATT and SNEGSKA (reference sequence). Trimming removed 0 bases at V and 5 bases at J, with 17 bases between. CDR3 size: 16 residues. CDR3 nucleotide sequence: TGCAGTGCTAGAGATGGGGGCAGGGTATTCTATCAGCCCCAGCATTTT. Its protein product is CSARDGGRVFYQPQHF.

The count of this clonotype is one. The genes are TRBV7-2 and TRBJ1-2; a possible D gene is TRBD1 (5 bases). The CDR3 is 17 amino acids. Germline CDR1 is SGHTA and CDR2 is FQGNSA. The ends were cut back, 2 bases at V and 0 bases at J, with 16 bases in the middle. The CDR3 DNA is TGTGCCAGCAGCTTATCTTCTATCGCAGGGCCTAACTATGGCTACACCTTC. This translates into CASSLSSIAGPNYGYTF. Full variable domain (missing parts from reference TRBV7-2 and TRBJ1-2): GAGVSQSPSNKVTEKGKDVELRCDPISGHTALYWYRQSLGQGLEFLIYFQGNSAPDKSGLPSDRFSAERTGGSVSTLTIQRTQQEDSAVYLCASSLSSIAGPNYGYTFGSGTRLTVV.

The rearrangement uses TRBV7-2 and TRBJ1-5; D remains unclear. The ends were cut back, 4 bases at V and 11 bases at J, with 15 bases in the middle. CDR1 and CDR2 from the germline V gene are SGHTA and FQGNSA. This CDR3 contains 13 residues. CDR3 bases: TGTGCCAGCAGCTCAACTCCCGACATGACCCAGCATTTT. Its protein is CASSSTPDMTQHF.